The 14 T cell receptor beta chains listed next were all sequenced from one sample in a study of response to subunit inactivated influenza vaccine. One entry per CDR3 protein, called by TCRdb with MiXCR from the RT-PCR reads. The data contain about 180,000 distinct CDR3 sequences, around 9.2% of them singletons. Sequencing used non-naive T cells sorted from PBMCs, obtained on the day of vaccination. Receptors originate from a man aged 50 or older who received an inactivated influenza vaccine.

This clonotype showed up just a few times. V usage is TRBV19 and J usage is TRBJ2-1; D not certain. V lost 1 base and J lost 4, with 5 bases in between. CDR3 length: 13 residues. From germline, CDR1 is LNHDA and CDR2 SQIVND (reference sequence). This CDR3 reads CASSIATYNEQFF. CDR3 nucleotide sequence: TGTGCCAGTAGTATAGCGACATACAATGAGCAGTTCTTC.

The chain recombines TRBV28 with TRBJ2-7; 7 nucleotides agree with TRBD1. CDR3 length: 19 residues. CDR1 and CDR2 from the germline V gene are MDHEN and SYDVKM. V was pared by 5 bases and J by 0 bases, with 19 bases of the junction left unmatched. The CDR3 reads CASSPHLRLGQTNSYEQYF. The CDR3 region has the DNA TGTGCCAGCAGTCCCCATCTACGGTTGGGACAGACCAACTCCTACGAGCAGTACTTC. The variable domain in full, completed from reference TRBV28 and TRBJ2-7, reads DVKVTQSSRYLVKRTGEKVFLECVQDMDHENMFWYRQDPGLGLRLIYFSYDVKMKEKGDIPEGYSVSREKKERFSLILESASTNQTSMYLCASSPHLRLGQTNSYEQYFGPGTRLTVT.

This clonotype was detected a few times. CDR3 region: CASSHRGDLMFYEQYF. The CDR3 nucleotides read TGTGCCAGCAGCCACCGGGGGGACCTTATGTTCTACGAGCAGTACTTC. This chain uses TRBV11-1 with TRBJ2-7, with 7 bases identical to TRBD2. J was trimmed by 3 bases and V by 5 bases; bases with no gene match: 13. Germline V CDR1 and CDR2: SGHAT, FQDESV (reference sequence). This CDR3 spans 16 amino acids.

This clonotype was recorded many times. This chain joins TRBV11-2 and TRBJ1-2; 9 bases are a match to TRBD1. V lost 5 bases to trimming and J lost 7 bases; unmatched junction nucleotides: 5. The CDR3 is 13 amino acids. CDR1 is SGHAT and CDR2 is FQNNGV in the germline V gene. The CDR3 bases are TGTGCCAGCAGCCAACAGGGGGCGCCTGGCTACACCTTC. Encoded protein: CASSQQGAPGYTF.

Only a few counts were recorded for this clonotype. The chain carries TRBV29-1 and TRBJ1-2; 7 positions match TRBD1. Germline lookup yields CDR1 SQVTM and CDR2 ANQGSEA. The CDR3 runs 15 residues. The trim removed 6 bases at V and 8 bases at J, leaving 18 bases unmatched. The CDR3 is CSVRGSGGGEGGYTF. In nucleotides, the CDR3 is TGCAGCGTCCGAGGGTCCGGAGGGGGCGAAGGCGGCTACACCTTC.

This clonotype appeared a few times. The chain carries TRBV29-1 and TRBJ1-1, with D maybe TRBD1 (5 bases). This CDR3 spans 13 amino acids. Germline-derived CDR1 and CDR2 are SQVTM and ANQGSEA. V lost 6 bases, J lost 5 bases, and 16 bases lay in between. The CDR3 DNA is TGCAGCGTCGCTTTTCGGGGGAGGACTGAAGCTTTCTTT. This sequence encodes CSVAFRGRTEAFF.

This clonotype was counted between two and nine times. The chain employs TRBV10-3 and TRBJ1-1; no clear D gene. This CDR3 is built from 13 residues. Germline assignment: CDR1 ENHRY and CDR2 SYGVKD. Trimming left V 4 bases short and J 3 bases short, with 9 bases between. The CDR3, as DNA: TGTGCCATCAGTGGACGCCTGGACACTGAAGCTTTCTTT. Residues: CAISGRLDTEAFF.

In this sample, this clonotype turned up many times. V is TRBV20-1 and J is TRBJ2-7; TRBD2 matches at 12 bases. The CDR3 sequence is 15 residues long. The J segment lost 1 base and the V segment lost 6 bases, leaving 7 bases of the junction unmatched. Germline CDR1 DFQATT, CDR2 SNEGSKA (reference sequence). CDR3 sequence reads: CSAPGTSGFSYEQYF. Here the CDR3 DNA reads TGCAGTGCCCCCGGGACTAGCGGGTTTTCCTACGAGCAGTACTTC.

The rearrangement joins TRBV7-2 to TRBJ2-7; D gene ambiguous. The ends were cut back, 5 bases at V and 6 bases at J, with 14 bases in the middle. CDR1 and CDR2 from the germline V gene are SGHTA and FQGNSA. This CDR3 is built from 13 residues. The CDR3 region is CASSLSTASEQYF. The CDR3 nucleotides are TGTGCCAGCAGCCTAAGCACGGCGTCCGAGCAGTACTTC.

In its sample, this clonotype was seen many times. This chain joins TRBV7-3 and TRBJ2-1; 7 bases are shared with TRBD1. Trimming at V came to 1 base and at J to 9 bases, leaving 3 bases not matched to a gene. CDR3 size: 13 residues. Germline CDR1 reads SGHTA; CDR2 reads FQGTGA. The CDR3 region is CASSLKGASEQFF. The CDR3, as DNA: TGTGCCAGCAGCTTAAAGGGGGCCAGTGAGCAGTTCTTC.

This clonotype was picked up many times. This rearrangement joins TRBV10-3 to TRBJ1-1; D uncertain. The CDR3 spans 13 residues. The V gene's germline CDR1 is ENHRY and CDR2 SYGVKD. Trimming shortened V by 6 bases and J by 0 bases, and 8 bases separated the two germline ends. CDR3 sequence reads: CAISNDLNTEAFF. Here the CDR3 DNA reads TGTGCCATCAGCAATGATTTGAACACTGAAGCTTTCTTT.

This clonotype has a handful of counts. The chain links TRBV6-6 to TRBJ2-2, with 7 bases lining up with TRBD1. V dropped 8 bases and J dropped 2; count of bases not matched to a gene: 2. The germline V gene has CDR1 MNHNY and CDR2 SVGAGI (reference sequence). The CDR3 has 13 residues. The CDR3 loop reads CASGQVNTGELFF. As DNA, the CDR3 is TGTGCCAGCGGACAGGTCAACACCGGGGAGCTGTTTTTT.

This clonotype showed up just once. The chain carries TRBV20-1 and TRBJ2-3; possible D gene TRBD2, 5 bases. Germline CDR1 DFQATT, CDR2 SNEGSKA (reference sequence). The CDR3 covers 13 residues. V lost 5 bases to trimming and J lost 6 bases, with 15 bases between them. The CDR3 loop is CSASGWELDTQYF. The CDR3 coding sequence is TGCAGTGCTTCCGGGTGGGAGTTGGATACGCAGTATTTT.

This clonotype came up a few times. The V and J genes are TRBV7-2 and TRBJ1-1; 7 bases match TRBD1. V gave up 4 bases and J gave up 7 bases; unmatched junction bases: 6. The CDR3 is 13 residues long. CDR1 SGHTA and CDR2 FQGNSA come from the germline V gene. The CDR3 sequence: CASSSRRQGEAFF. The DNA for the CDR3 is TGTGCCAGCAGCTCGCGCCGACAGGGTGAAGCTTTCTTT.